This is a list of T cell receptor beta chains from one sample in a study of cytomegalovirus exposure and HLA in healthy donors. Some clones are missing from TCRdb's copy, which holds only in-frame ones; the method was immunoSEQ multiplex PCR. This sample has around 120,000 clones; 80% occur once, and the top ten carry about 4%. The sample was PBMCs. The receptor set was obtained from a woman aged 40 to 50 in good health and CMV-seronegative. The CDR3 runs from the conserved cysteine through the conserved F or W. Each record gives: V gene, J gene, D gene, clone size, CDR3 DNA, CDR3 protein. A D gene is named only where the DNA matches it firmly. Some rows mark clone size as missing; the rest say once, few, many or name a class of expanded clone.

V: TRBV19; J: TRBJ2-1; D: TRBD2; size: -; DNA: TGTGCCAGTAGTATCGTGGCGGGAGCGGACAATGAGCAGTTCTTC; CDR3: CASSIVAGADNEQFF
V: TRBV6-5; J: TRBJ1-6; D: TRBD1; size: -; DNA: TGTGCCAGCACCGACAGGGTTGGCTCACCCCTCCACTTT; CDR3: CASTDRVGSPLHF
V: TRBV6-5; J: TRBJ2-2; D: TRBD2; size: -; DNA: TGTGCCAGCAGTTATGGGGACTATAACACCGGGGAGCTGTTTTTT; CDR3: CASSYGDYNTGELFF
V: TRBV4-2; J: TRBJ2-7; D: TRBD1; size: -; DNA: TGTGCCAGCAGCCAAGAACTAGGACAGGGGTCCTACGAGCAGTACTTC; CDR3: CASSQELGQGSYEQYF
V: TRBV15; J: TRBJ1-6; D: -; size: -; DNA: TGTGCCACCAGCAGAATAAGGGAGTATAATTCACCCCTCCACTTT; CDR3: CATSRIREYNSPLHF
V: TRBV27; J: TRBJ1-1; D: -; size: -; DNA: TGTGCCAGCAGTTTATCCCTCTCGACAGGCCGCACTGAAGCTTTCTTT; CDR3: CASSLSLSTGRTEAFF
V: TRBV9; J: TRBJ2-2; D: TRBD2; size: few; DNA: TGTGCCAGCAGCGTACTTACTAGCGGGAGAACCAACACCGGGGAGCTGTTTTTT; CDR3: CASSVLTSGRTNTGELFF
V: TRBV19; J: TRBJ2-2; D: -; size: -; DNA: TGTGCCAGTAGTATCGGGTCAGGGGAGCTGTTTTTT; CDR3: CASSIGSGELFF
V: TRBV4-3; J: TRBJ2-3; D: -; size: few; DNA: TGCGCCAGCAGCCAAGAAGGTCTAGCGTCAGATACGCAGTATTTT; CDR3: CASSQEGLASDTQYF
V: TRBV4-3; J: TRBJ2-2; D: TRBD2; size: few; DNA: TGCGCCAGCAGCCAAGAGTGGGTGGGGACTAGCGGGAGGGTTTACACCGGGGAGCTGTTTTTT; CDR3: CASSQEWVGTSGRVYTGELFF
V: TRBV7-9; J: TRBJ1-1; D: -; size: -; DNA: TGTGCCAGCGGCACAGTGAACACTGAAGCTTTCTTT; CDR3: CASGTVNTEAFF
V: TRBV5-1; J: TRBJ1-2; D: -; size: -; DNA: TGCGCCAGCAGTGAGGGTGCGGGGTATGGCTACACCTTC; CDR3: CASSEGAGYGYTF
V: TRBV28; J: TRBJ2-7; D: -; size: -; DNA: TGTGCCAGCAGTTTGAGTAGCGAGCAGTACTTC; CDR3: CASSLSSEQYF
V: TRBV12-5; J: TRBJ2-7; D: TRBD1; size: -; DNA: TGTGCTAGTGGTTTGGACAGGGGGCCAACCTACGAGCAGTACTTC; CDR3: CASGLDRGPTYEQYF
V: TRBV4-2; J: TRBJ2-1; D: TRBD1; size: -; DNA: TGTGCCAGCAGCCAACCTCCCGGGACAGGGGCCAATGAGCAGTTCTTC; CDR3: CASSQPPGTGANEQFF
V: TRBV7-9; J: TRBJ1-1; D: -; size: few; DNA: TGTGCCAGCAGCTCACCGACAATTAACACTGAAGCTTTCTTT; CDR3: CASSSPTINTEAFF
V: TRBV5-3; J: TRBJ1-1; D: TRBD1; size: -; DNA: TGTGCCAGAAGCTCACCCCCCACAGGGGGCGAGGGGACTGAAGCTTTCTTT; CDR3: CARSSPPTGGEGTEAFF
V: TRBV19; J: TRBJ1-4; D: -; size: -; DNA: TGTGCCAGTAGTATAGGCCAGGGCACTAATGAAAAACTGTTTTTT; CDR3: CASSIGQGTNEKLFF
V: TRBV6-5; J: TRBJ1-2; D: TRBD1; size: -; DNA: TGTGCCAGCAGGCCACAGGGGGACTACTATGGCTACACCTTC; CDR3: CASRPQGDYYGYTF
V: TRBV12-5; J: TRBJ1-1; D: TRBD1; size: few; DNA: TGTGCTAGTGGGCCGGGACAGCACACTGAAGCTTTCTTT; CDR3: CASGPGQHTEAFF
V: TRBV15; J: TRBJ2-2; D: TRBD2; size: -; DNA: TGTGCCACCAGCAGAGAAGAGGGACTAGCGGGTATCACCGGGGAGCTGTTTTTT; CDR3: CATSREEGLAGITGELFF
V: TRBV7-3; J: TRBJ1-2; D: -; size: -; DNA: TGTGCCAGCAGTCGTGGGGGGGCGGAAGGCTACACCTTC; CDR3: CASSRGGAEGYTF
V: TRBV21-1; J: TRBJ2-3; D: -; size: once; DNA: TGTGCCAGCAGCAAACTAGCGGACACTAGCACAGATACGCAGTATTTT; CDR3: CASSKLADTSTDTQYF
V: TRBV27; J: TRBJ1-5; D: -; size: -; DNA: TGTGCCAGCAGTCCCCGTGTCGCGAGCAATCAGCCCCAGCATTTT; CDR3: CASSPRVASNQPQHF